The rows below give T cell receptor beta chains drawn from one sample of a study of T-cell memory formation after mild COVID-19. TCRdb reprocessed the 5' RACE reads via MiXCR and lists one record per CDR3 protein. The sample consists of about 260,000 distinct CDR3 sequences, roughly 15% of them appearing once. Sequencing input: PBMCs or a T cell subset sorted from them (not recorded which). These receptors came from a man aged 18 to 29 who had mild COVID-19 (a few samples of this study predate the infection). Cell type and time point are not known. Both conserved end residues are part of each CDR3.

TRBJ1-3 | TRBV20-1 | CSAPGGASSGNTIYF
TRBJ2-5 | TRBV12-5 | CASGRGLAGQTQYF
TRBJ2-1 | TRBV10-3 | CAIRDSRSVNEQFF
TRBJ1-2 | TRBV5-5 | CASSLAAFRVEGGYTF
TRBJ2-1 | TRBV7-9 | CASSPDLYNEQFF
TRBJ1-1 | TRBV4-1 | CASSQDSAEAFF
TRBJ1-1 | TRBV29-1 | CSGRQGGFAEAFF
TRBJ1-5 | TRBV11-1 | CASASNSNQPQHF
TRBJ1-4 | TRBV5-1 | CASSSGPENEKLFF
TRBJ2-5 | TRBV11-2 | CASSLPGLAGETQYF
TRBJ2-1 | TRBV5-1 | CASSSPTPPGISYNEQFF
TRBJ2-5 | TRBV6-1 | CASSDPGQGRQETQYF
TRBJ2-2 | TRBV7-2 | CASARSSANTGELFF
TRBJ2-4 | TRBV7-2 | CASSSDRGFENIQYF
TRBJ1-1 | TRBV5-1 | CASSPSAGTEAFF
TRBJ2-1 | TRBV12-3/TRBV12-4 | CASTPRRGINEQFF
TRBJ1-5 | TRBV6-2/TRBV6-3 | CASRRGNQPQHF
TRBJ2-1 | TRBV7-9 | CASSLAAGGEGEQFF
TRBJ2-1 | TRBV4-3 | CASSPRQGGTYNEQFF
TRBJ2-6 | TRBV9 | CASSPQLTGISGANVLTF
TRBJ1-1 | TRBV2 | CASAGTEAFF
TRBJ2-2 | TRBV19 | CASRTGTGELFF
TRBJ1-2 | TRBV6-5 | CDSSYSPNDKTYGYTF
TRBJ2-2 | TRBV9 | CASSPRQKPNTGELFF
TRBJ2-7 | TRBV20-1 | CSARDLAATYEQYF
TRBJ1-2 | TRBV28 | CASSWEGTQGGGYTF
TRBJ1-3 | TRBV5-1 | CASSLGETGNTIYF
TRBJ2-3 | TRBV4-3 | CASSQLFGTGDDTQYF
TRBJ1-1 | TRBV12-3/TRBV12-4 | CASSLWDTEAFF
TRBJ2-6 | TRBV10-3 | CAISESERSGANVLTF
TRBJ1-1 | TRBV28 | CASSFGGSAFF
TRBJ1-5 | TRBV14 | CASSQERVSNQPQHF
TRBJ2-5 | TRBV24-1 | CATSDPTGGETQYF
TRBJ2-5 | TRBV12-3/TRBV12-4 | CASSKARPETQYF
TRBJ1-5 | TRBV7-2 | CASSSYEVGNQPQHF
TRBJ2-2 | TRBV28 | CASSLGTTGELFF
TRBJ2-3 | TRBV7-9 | CASSRRNTDTQYF
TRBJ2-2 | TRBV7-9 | CASSPKGPGTVNTGELFF
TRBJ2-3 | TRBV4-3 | CASSQAHDVLSYTDTQYF
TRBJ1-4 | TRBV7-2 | CASSLDGGGQGVGKLFF
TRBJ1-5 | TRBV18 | CASSPGETTQPQHF
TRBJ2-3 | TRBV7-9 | CASSETGRAGDTQYF
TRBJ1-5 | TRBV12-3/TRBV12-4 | CASSLTTGVGFQPQHF
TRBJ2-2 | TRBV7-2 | CASSTYRGGTGELFF
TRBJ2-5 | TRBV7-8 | CASSSPRDRGLSYQETQYF
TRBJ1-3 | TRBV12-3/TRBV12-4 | CASTAGGGLSGNTIYF
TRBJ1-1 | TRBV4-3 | CASSQGQYTEAFF
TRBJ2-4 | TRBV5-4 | CASSLSGENIQYF
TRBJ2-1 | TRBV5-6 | CASSLQRGIYNEQFF
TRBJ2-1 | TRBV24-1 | CATSDSRANSEQFF
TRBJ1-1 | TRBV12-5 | CASGQGPDRGNEAFF
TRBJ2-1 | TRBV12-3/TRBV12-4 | CASSFSADHNEQFF
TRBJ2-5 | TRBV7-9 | CASSYSGPGEETQYF
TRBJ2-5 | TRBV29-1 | CSIGTGVISETQYF
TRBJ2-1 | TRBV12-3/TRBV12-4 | CASSGLAGGSSYNEQFF
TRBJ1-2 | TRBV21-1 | CASSKGQDTDDCGYTF